The rows below give T cell receptor beta chains drawn from one sample of a study of blood T cell repertoires in COVID-19. Produced via immunoSEQ multiplex PCR; TCRdb's table is partial and in-frame only. This sample has roughly 260,000 clones, with just under 90% found just once. The sequencing input was peripheral blood. These receptors all stem from a middle-aged woman with acute or convalescent COVID-19. The CDR3 runs from the conserved cysteine through the conserved F or W. A D gene is named only where the DNA matches it firmly. Expanded clones get a size class; other rows say once, few or many, or leave the size out.

D gene,clone size,J gene,V gene,CDR3 length,CDR3 protein,CDR3 DNA
NA,NA,TRBJ1-5,TRBV19,15,CASSIVSEGNQPQHF,TGTGCCAGTAGTATAGTTTCAGAGGGCAATCAGCCCCAGCATTTT
NA,NA,TRBJ2-5,TRBV21-1,16,CASTPPGQGSMETQYF,TGTGCCAGCACCCCCCCTGGGCAGGGATCAATGGAGACCCAGTACTTC
NA,NA,TRBJ1-1,TRBV4-1,16,CASSQHYLGSDTEAFF,TGCGCCAGCAGCCAACATTACTTAGGAAGCGACACTGAAGCTTTCTTT
NA,NA,TRBJ1-2,TRBV5-1,13,CASSIQGSDGYTF,TGCGCCAGCAGCATACAGGGAAGCGATGGCTACACCTTC
NA,NA,TRBJ1-4,TRBV10-2,14,CASSRDRNYEKLFF,TGCGCCAGCTCACGAGACAGGAACTATGAAAAACTGTTTTTT
TRBD1,once,TRBJ1-2,TRBV7-9,15,CASSFEGASSYGYTF,TGTGCCAGCAGCTTTGAGGGGGCTAGTAGCTATGGCTACACCTTC
TRBD1,NA,TRBJ1-1,TRBV6-5,13,CASSRGQNTEAFF,TGTGCCAGCAGTAGGGGGCAGAACACTGAAGCTTTCTTT
NA,NA,TRBJ2-2,TRBV6-5,12,CASGGESGELFF,TGTGCCAGCGGCGGGGAATCCGGGGAGCTGTTTTTT
TRBD2,NA,TRBJ2-4,TRBV2,16,CASSEVAGGPKNIQYF,TGTGCCAGCAGTGAAGTGGCGGGGGGGCCCAAAAACATTCAGTACTTC
NA,NA,TRBJ1-1,TRBV4-2,15,CASSQDIGANTEAFF,TGTGCCAGCAGCCAAGATATAGGGGCTAACACTGAAGCTTTCTTT
TRBD1,NA,TRBJ1-2,TRBV4-2,21,CASSQLRIRETGTVSNYGYTF,TGTGCCAGCAGCCAACTTCGCATCCGGGAGACAGGGACGGTTTCTAACTATGGCTACACCTTC
TRBD1,once,TRBJ1-1,TRBV4-2,15,CASSQVLQGAGEAFF,TGTGCCAGCAGCCAAGTCCTACAGGGGGCCGGTGAAGCTTTCTTT
NA,NA,TRBJ1-3,TRBV27,14,CASSLSNTGNTIYF,TGTGCCAGCAGTTTATCTAATACTGGAAACACCATATATTTT
NA,NA,TRBJ1-5,TRBV11-2,15,CASSLGDTSNQPQHF,TGTGCCAGCAGCTTAGGGGACACCAGCAATCAGCCCCAGCATTTT
TRBD2,NA,TRBJ2-3,TRBV5-5,16,CASSLGLAGVTDTQYF,TGTGCCAGCAGCTTGGGACTAGCGGGGGTCACAGATACGCAGTATTTT
TRBD1,NA,TRBJ1-2,TRBV6-6,15,CASSYAGQGAGGYTF,TGTGCCAGCAGTTACGCGGGACAGGGGGCGGGTGGCTACACCTTC
TRBD2,NA,TRBJ2-5,TRBV7-2,15,CASSAPAGGQETQYF,TGTGCCAGCAGCGCCCCGGCGGGGGGGCAAGAGACCCAGTACTTC
TRBD1,NA,TRBJ1-2,TRBV4-1,14,CASIPETGNYGYTF,TGCGCCAGCATCCCAGAGACAGGGAACTATGGCTACACCTTC
NA,once,TRBJ1-2,TRBV18,13,CASSPPGGGGYTF,TGTGCCAGCTCACCACCGGGGGGTGGAGGCTACACCTTC
TRBD1,NA,TRBJ2-1,TRBV5-1,16,CASSLGDRGIYNEQFF,TGCGCCAGCAGCTTGGGGGACAGGGGAATCTACAATGAGCAGTTCTTC
TRBD1,NA,TRBJ2-1,TRBV6-5,13,CASRLQGASEQFF,TGTGCCAGCAGATTACAGGGGGCTAGTGAGCAGTTCTTC
TRBD1,NA,TRBJ1-4,TRBV19,17,CASSIRQGSATNEKLFF,TGTGCCAGTAGTATTCGACAGGGAAGTGCAACTAATGAAAAACTGTTTTTT
NA,NA,TRBJ1-2,TRBV19,14,CASSQTGTNYGYTF,TGTGCCAGTAGTCAAACAGGGACTAACTATGGCTACACCTTC
NA,NA,TRBJ2-2,TRBV7-7,17,CASSFLLGGGANGELFF,TGTGCCAGCAGCTTTCTCCTTGGAGGGGGGGCCAACGGGGAGCTGTTTTTT
NA,NA,TRBJ2-1,TRBV5-1,12,CASSMGANEQFF,TGCGCCAGCAGCATGGGAGCAAATGAGCAGTTCTTC
TRBD1,NA,TRBJ1-1,TRBV18,19,CASSPKGQTAPKMNTEAFF,TGTGCCAGCTCACCCAAGGGACAGACCGCTCCTAAAATGAACACTGAAGCTTTCTTT
TRBD1,NA,TRBJ1-5,TRBV6-1,12,CASSEQGGPQHF,TGTGCCAGCAGTGAACAGGGGGGACCCCAGCATTTT
NA,NA,TRBJ1-1,TRBV7-2,14,CASSFRGGGTEAFF,TGTGCCAGCAGCTTTAGGGGGGGCGGCACTGAAGCTTTCTTT
NA,NA,TRBJ1-4,TRBV2,13,CASIPGGSEKLFF,TGTGCCAGCATTCCGGGAGGGTCTGAAAAACTGTTTTTT
NA,NA,TRBJ2-2,TRBV20-1,11,CSARAVGELFF,TGCAGTGCTAGGGCAGTCGGGGAGCTGTTTTTT
NA,NA,TRBJ1-3,TRBV5-6,15,CASSFALLSGNTIYF,TGTGCCAGCAGCTTCGCGCTACTCTCTGGAAACACCATATATTTT
TRBD1,NA,TRBJ1-1,TRBV3-1/TRBV3-2,14,CASSQRQGGSEAFF,TGTGCCAGCAGCCAGCGGCAGGGGGGATCTGAAGCTTTCTTT
TRBD2,NA,TRBJ2-4,TRBV6-5,15,CASSYLAGVGAIQYF,TGTGCCAGCAGTTACCTCGCGGGGGTGGGTGCCATTCAGTACTTC
NA,NA,TRBJ2-3,TRBV28,15,CASSFNSPGTDTQYF,TGTGCCAGCAGTTTTAATAGCCCGGGCACAGATACGCAGTATTTT
NA,once,TRBJ1-2,TRBV6-2/TRBV6-3,16,CASSYLYRPPSYGYTF,TGTGCCAGCAGTTACTTATACAGGCCCCCCTCCTATGGCTACACCTTC
NA,once,TRBJ1-3,TRBV11-2,17,CASSLGHGQFSGNTIYF,TGTGCCAGCAGCTTAGGCCACGGACAGTTCTCTGGAAACACCATATATTTT
NA,NA,TRBJ1-1,TRBV2,13,CASSQPGFTEAFF,TGTGCCAGCAGTCAACCGGGGTTCACTGAAGCTTTCTTT
NA,few,TRBJ1-2,TRBV2,13,CASPSGARYGYTF,TGTGCCAGTCCCTCGGGAGCTCGATATGGCTACACCTTC
TRBD1,NA,TRBJ1-1,TRBV27,13,CASSRQGATEAFF,TGTGCCAGCAGTCGACAGGGGGCGACTGAAGCTTTCTTT
TRBD1,once,TRBJ2-5,TRBV10-3,20,CAISEDGGTGTGGSRETQYF,TGTGCCATCAGTGAGGATGGCGGTACCGGGACAGGGGGCTCACGAGAGACCCAGTACTTC
NA,NA,TRBJ2-5,TRBV21-1,18,CASSKALSAGPAQETQYF,TGTGCCAGCAGCAAAGCGCTTTCCGCAGGGCCGGCCCAAGAGACCCAGTACTTC
NA,NA,TRBJ2-5,TRBV7-8,14,CASSFLPEEETQYF,TGTGCCAGCAGCTTTCTACCCGAAGAAGAGACCCAGTACTTC
TRBD1,NA,TRBJ1-4,TRBV5-1,15,CASSLSGTGDEKLFF,TGCGCCAGCAGCTTGTCCGGGACAGGGGACGAAAAACTGTTTTTT
NA,NA,TRBJ1-1,TRBV29-1,12,CSGTGFGYEAFF,TGCAGCGGAACAGGGTTTGGTTATGAAGCTTTCTTT
NA,NA,TRBJ2-5,TRBV7-2,13,CASRRAPRETQYF,TGTGCCAGCAGGCGAGCTCCCCGGGAGACCCAGTACTTC
NA,once,TRBJ1-1,TRBV7-2,13,CASTREGYTEAFF,TGTGCCAGCACCCGGGAGGGGTACACTGAAGCTTTCTTT
NA,NA,TRBJ2-5,TRBV9,14,CASSAVRDQETQYF,TGTGCCAGCAGCGCAGTCAGGGATCAAGAGACCCAGTACTTC
NA,NA,TRBJ1-6,TRBV3-1/TRBV3-2,12,CASSQTASPLHF,TGTGCCAGCAGCCAAACAGCTTCACCCCTCCACTTT
NA,NA,TRBJ1-6,TRBV9,15,CASSVSLGSNSPLHF,TGTGCCAGCAGCGTATCGCTAGGGAGTAATTCACCCCTCCACTTT
NA,NA,TRBJ1-3,TRBV30,15,CAWTRGSTSGNTIYF,TGTGCCTGGACCAGGGGTTCAACCTCTGGAAACACCATATATTTT
NA,NA,TRBJ2-5,TRBV19,14,CASSLAIGEETQYF,TGTGCCAGTAGTCTTGCGATCGGGGAGGAGACCCAGTACTTC
NA,NA,TRBJ1-1,TRBV6-6,14,CASSAGGGSTEAFF,TGTGCCAGCAGTGCCGGGGGGGGGAGCACTGAAGCTTTCTTT
TRBD2,NA,TRBJ2-5,TRBV5-6,15,CASSLAGGWLETQYF,TGTGCCAGCAGCCTAGCGGGGGGCTGGCTAGAGACCCAGTACTTC
NA,once,TRBJ1-3,TRBV2,14,CASSDNRVGNTIYF,TGTGCCAGCAGTGATAACCGGGTCGGAAACACCATATATTTT
NA,NA,TRBJ1-3,TRBV5-1,18,CASSLTLGAVHSGNTIYF,TGCGCCAGCAGCTTGACCCTGGGGGCAGTTCACTCTGGAAACACCATATATTTT
NA,NA,TRBJ1-5,TRBV10-2,13,CASRPGGGQPQHF,TGCGCCAGCAGGCCCGGGGGAGGTCAGCCCCAGCATTTT
TRBD1,once,TRBJ1-1,TRBV2,14,CASIRGRMGTEAFF,TGTGCCAGCATCAGGGGGCGGATGGGAACTGAAGCTTTCTTT